A single sample is the source of the 3 T cell receptor beta chains below, sequenced in a study of blood T cell repertoires in COVID-19. Profiled with immunoSEQ multiplex PCR; TCRdb holds only in-frame clones, not every one. The data hold approximately 220,000 clones, with approximately 80% observed a single time. Sequenced sample: PBMCs or T cells enriched from blood (not recorded which). These receptors came from a woman in her forties with acute COVID-19.

The V call is TRBV7-8, the J call TRBJ1-1; 9 bases line up with TRBD1. The CDR3 contains 13 residues. J lost 6 bases, V lost 1 base, and 0 bases had no gene match. Germline V gene lookup returns CDR1 SGHVS and CDR2 FQNEAQ. CDR3 DNA: TGTGCCAGCAGCTTAGGGACAGGGGCTGAAGCTTTCTTT. Protein: CASSLGTGAEAFF.

The chain uses TRBV9 and TRBJ2-7; 8 bases match TRBD1. V lost 2 bases to trimming and J lost 6 bases; unmatched junction nucleotides: 10. The CDR3 has 15 residues. Germline CDR1 SGDLS, CDR2 YYNGEE. For the CDR3, the DNA is TGTGCCAGCAGCGTGGGGGCGGACAGGGTAAGCGAGCAGTACTTC. Encoded protein: CASSVGADRVSEQYF.

The genes are TRBV25-1 and TRBJ2-4; unclear D gene. This CDR3 has 15 residues. V lost 3 bases and J lost 1, with 10 bases in between. Germline V gene data show CDR1 as MGHDK and CDR2 as SYGVNS. The CDR3 here is CASSDQRSAKNIQYF. For the CDR3, the DNA is TGTGCCAGCAGTGATCAGCGCTCCGCCAAAAACATTCAGTACTTC. The full variable domain, with the rest looked up from reference TRBV25-1 and TRBJ2-4, is EADIYQTPRYLVIGTGKKITLECSQTMGHDKMYWYQQDPGMELHLIHYSYGVNSTEKGDLSSESTVSRIRTEHFPLTLESARPSHTSQYLCASSDQRSAKNIQYFGAGTRLSVL.